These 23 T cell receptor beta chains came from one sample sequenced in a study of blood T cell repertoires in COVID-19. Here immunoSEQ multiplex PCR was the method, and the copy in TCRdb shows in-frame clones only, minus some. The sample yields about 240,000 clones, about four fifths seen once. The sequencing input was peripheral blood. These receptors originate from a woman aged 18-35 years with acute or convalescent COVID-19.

CDR3 DNA: TGTGCCAGCAGCCCTGGGTTGGGCAACACCATATATTTT. Translation gives CASSPGLGNTIYF. The gene calls are TRBV5-6 and TRBJ1-3; D is ambiguous. Deletions cut 4 bases from V and 7 bases from J, with 12 bases between. CDR3 length: 13 amino acids. Germline values: CDR1 SGHDT, CDR2 YYEEEE.

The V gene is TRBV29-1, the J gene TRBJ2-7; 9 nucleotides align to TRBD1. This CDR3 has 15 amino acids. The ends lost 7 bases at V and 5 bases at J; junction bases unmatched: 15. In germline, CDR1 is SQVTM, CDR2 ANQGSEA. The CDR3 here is CSAFGTGKEEDEQYF. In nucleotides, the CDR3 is TGCAGCGCCTTCGGGACAGGGAAGGAGGAGGACGAGCAGTACTTC.

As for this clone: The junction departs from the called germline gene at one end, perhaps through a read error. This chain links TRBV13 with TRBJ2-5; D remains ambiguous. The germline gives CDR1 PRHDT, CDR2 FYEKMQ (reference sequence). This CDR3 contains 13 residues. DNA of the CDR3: TGTGCCAGCAGCCTAGGTACGCGAGAGACCCAGTACTTC. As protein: CASSLGTRETQYF.

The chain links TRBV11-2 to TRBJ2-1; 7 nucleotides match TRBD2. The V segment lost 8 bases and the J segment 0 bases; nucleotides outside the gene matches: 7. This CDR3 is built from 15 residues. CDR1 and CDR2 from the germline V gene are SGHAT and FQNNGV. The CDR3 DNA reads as TGTGCCAGCGCCATAGTAGCGGGCTCCTACAATGAGCAGTTCTTC. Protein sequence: CASAIVAGSYNEQFF.

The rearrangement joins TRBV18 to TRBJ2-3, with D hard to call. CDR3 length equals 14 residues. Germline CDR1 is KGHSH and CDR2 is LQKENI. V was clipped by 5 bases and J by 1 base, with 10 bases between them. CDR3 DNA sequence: TGTGCCAGCTCAGGCCTTTCTGGCACAGATACGCAGTATTTT. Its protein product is CASSGLSGTDTQYF.

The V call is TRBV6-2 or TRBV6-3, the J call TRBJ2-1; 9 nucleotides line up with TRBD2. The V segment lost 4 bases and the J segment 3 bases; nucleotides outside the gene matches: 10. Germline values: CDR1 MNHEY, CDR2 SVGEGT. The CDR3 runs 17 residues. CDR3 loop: CASSFRRLAVNYNEQFF. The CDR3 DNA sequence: TGTGCCAGCAGTTTCCGCCGACTAGCGGTGAACTACAATGAGCAGTTCTTC.

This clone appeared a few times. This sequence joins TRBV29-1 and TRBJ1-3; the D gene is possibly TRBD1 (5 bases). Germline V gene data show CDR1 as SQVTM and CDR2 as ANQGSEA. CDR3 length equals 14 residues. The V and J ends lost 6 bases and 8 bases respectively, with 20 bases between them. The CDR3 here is CSVRWTRGGYTIYF. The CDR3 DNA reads TGCAGCGTCCGTTGGACTAGGGGCGGGTACACCATATATTTT.

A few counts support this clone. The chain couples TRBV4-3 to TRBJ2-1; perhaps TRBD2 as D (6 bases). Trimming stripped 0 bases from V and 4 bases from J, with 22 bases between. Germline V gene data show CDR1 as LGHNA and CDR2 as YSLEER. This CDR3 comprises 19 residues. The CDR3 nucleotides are TGCGCCAGCAGCCAAGATCTGAACCTCGGGACTCTACAATACAATGAGCAGTTCTTC. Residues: CASSQDLNLGTLQYNEQFF.

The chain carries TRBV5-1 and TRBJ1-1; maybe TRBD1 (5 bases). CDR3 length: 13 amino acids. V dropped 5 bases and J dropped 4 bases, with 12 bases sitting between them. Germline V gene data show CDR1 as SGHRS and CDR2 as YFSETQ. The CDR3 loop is CASRSGSGTEAFF. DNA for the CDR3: TGCGCCAGCAGATCAGGGTCGGGCACTGAAGCTTTCTTT.

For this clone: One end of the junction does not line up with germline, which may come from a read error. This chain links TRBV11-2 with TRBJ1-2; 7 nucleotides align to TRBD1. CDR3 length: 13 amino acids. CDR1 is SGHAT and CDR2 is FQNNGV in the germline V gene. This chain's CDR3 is CASSLGNDRALPF. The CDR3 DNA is TGTGCCAGCAGCTTGGGAAACGACAGGGCCCTTCCCTTC.

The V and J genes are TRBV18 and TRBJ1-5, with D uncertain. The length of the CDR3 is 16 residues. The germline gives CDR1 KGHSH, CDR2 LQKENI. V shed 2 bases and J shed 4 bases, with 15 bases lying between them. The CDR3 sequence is CASSPLETRKNQPQHF. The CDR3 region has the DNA TGTGCCAGCTCACCATTAGAGACACGGAAAAATCAGCCCCAGCATTTT. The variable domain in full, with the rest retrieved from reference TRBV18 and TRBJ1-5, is NAGVMQNPRHLVRRRGQEARLRCSPMKGHSHVYWYRQLPEEGLKFMVYLQKENIIDESGMPKERFSAEFPKEGPSILRIQQVVRGDSAAYFCASSPLETRKNQPQHFGDGTRLSIL.

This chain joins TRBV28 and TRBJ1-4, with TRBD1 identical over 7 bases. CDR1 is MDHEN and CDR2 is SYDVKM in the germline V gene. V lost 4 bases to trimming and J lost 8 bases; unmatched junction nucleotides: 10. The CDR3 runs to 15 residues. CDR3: CASSSPQGVGEKLFF. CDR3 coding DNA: TGTGCCAGCAGTTCGCCCCAGGGGGTAGGCGAAAAACTGTTTTTT.

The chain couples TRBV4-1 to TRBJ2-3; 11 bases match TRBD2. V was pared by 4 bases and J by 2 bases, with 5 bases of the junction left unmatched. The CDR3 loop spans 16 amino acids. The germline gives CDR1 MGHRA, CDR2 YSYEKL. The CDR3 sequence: CASSRGLAVLTDTQYF. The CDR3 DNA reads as TGCGCCAGCAGCCGGGGACTAGCGGTTCTCACAGATACGCAGTATTTT.

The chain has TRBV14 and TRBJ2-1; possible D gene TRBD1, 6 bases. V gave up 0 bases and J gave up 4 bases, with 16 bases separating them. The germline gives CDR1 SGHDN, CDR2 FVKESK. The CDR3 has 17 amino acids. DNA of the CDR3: TGTGCCAGCAGCCAAGACCGTCAGGGGAAGGTTTACAATGAGCAGTTCTTC. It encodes CASSQDRQGKVYNEQFF.

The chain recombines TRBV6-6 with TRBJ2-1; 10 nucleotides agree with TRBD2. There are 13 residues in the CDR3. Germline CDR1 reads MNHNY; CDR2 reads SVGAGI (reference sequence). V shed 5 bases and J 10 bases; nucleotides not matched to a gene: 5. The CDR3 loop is CASSTPAGGEQFF. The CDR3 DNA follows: TGTGCCAGCAGTACCCCAGCGGGAGGGGAGCAGTTCTTC.

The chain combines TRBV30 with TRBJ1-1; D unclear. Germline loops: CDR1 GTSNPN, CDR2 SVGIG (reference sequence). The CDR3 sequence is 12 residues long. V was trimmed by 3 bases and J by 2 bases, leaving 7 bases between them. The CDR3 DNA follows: TGTGCCTGGAGCCCTAAAAACACTGAAGCTTTCTTT. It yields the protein CAWSPKNTEAFF.

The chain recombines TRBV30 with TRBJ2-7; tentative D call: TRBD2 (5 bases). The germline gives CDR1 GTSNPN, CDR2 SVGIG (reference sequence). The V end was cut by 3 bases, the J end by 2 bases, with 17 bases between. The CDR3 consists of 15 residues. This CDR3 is CAWSLGALGTYEQYF. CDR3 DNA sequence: TGTGCCTGGAGCCTGGGAGCCCTAGGTACCTACGAGCAGTACTTC.

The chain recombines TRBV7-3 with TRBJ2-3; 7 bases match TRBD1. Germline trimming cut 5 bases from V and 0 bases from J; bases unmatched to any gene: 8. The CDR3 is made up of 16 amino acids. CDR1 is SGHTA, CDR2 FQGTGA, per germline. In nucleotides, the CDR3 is TGTGCCAGCAGCAAAGGGACAGTCAGTAGCACAGATACGCAGTATTTT. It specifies CASSKGTVSSTDTQYF. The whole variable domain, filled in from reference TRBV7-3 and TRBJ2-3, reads GAGVSQTPSNKVTEKGKYVELRCDPISGHTALYWYRQSLGQGPEFLIYFQGTGAADDSGLPNDRFFAVRPEGSVSTLKIQRTERGDSAVYLCASSKGTVSSTDTQYFGPGTRLTVL.

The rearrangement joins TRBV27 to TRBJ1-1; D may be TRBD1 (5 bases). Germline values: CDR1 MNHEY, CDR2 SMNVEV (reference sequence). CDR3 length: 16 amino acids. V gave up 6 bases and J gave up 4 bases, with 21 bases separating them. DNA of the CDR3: TGTGCCAGCAGCCCACTAACGACCCAGGGAAGCACTGAAGCTTTCTTT. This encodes CASSPLTTQGSTEAFF.

CDR3 nucleotides: TGTGCCAGCGGCTCGACGGGACAGGGTTTCGGGACTGAAGCTTTCTTT. Its protein product is CASGSTGQGFGTEAFF. The gene calls are TRBV28 and TRBJ1-1; 9 positions match TRBD1. V was clipped by 8 bases and J by 5 bases; unmatched bases: 15. The CDR3 loop spans 16 amino acids. Per the germline V gene, CDR1 is MDHEN and CDR2 is SYDVKM. Using reference TRBV28 and TRBJ1-1 for the parts outside the CDR3, the full variable domain is DVKVTQSSRYLVKRTGEKVFLECVQDMDHENMFWYRQDPGLGLRLIYFSYDVKMKEKGDIPEGYSVSREKKERFSLILESASTNQTSMYLCASGSTGQGFGTEAFFGQGTRLTVV.

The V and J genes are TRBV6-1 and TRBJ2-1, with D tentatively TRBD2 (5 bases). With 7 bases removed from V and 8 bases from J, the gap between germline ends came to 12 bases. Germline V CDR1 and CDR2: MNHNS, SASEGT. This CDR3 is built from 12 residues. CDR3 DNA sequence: TGTGCCAGCAAGTTCGAGGGAGATGAGCAGTTCTTC. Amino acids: CASKFEGDEQFF.

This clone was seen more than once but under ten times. This CDR3 reads CASSLAGGFYGPYEQYF. CDR3 coding DNA: TGTGCCAGCAGCTTAGCGGGAGGGTTTTACGGGCCCTACGAGCAGTACTTC. The rearrangement links TRBV11-2 to TRBJ2-7, with 8 positions matching TRBD2. J was trimmed by 2 bases and V by 1 base; bases with no gene match: 10. The CDR3 is 17 residues long. Germline V lookup: CDR1 SGHAT, CDR2 FQNNGV.

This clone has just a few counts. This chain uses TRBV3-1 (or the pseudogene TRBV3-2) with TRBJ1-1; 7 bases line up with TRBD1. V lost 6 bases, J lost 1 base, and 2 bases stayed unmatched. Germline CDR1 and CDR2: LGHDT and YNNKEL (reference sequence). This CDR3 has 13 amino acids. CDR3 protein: CASRRTGNTEAFF. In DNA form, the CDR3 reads TGTGCCAGCAGACGGACAGGGAACACTGAAGCTTTCTTT.